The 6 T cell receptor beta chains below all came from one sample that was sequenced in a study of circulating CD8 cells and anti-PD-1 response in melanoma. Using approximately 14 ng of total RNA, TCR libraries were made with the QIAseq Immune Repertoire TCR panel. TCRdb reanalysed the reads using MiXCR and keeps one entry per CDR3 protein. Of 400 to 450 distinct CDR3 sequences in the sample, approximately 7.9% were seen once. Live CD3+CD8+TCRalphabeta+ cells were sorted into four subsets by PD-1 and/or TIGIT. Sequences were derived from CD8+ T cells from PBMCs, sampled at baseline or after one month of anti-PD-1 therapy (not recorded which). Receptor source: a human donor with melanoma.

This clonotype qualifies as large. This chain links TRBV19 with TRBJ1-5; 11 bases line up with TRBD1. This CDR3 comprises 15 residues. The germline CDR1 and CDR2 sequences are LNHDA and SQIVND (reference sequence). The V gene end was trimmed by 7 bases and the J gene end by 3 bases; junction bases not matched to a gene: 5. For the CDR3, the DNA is TGTGCCAGTATCTCGGGACAGGGGGACAATCAGCCCCAGCATTTT. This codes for CASISGQGDNQPQHF.

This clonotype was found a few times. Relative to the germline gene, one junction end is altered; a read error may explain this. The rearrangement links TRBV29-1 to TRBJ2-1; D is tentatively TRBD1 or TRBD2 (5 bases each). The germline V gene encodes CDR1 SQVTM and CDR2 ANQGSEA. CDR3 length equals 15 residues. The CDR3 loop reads CGVEDWGQGDNELFF. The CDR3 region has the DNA TGCGGCGTTGAAGATTGGGGCCAGGGAGACAATGAGCTGTTCTTC.

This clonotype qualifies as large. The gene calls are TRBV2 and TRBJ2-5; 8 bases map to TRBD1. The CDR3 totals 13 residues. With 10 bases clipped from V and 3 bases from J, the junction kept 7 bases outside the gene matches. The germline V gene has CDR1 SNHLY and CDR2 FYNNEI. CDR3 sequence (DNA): TGTGCCATCGATGGACAGGGCGAAGAGACCCAGTACTTC. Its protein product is CAIDGQGEETQYF.

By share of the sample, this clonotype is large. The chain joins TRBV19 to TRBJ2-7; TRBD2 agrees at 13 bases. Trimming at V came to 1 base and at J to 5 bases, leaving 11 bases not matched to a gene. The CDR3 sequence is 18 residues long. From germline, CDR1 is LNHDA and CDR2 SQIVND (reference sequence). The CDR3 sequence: CASSIVFGWTSGGHEQYF. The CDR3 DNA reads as TGTGCCAGTAGTATAGTATTCGGCTGGACTAGCGGGGGCCACGAGCAGTACTTC.

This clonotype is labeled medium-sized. CDR3 DNA: TGTGCCAGGGACAGGGGAGAAGGGACTGAAGCTTTCTTT. Its translation: CARDRGEGTEAFF. This rearrangement joins TRBV2 to TRBJ1-1, with TRBD1 matching over 9 bases. The germline CDR1 and CDR2 sequences are SNHLY and FYNNEI. The length of the CDR3 is 13 residues. V dropped 9 bases and J dropped 5; count of bases not matched to a gene: 7.

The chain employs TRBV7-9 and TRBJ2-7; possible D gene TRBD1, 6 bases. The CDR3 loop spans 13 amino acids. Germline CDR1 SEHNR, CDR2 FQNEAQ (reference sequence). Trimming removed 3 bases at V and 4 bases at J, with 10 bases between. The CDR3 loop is CASSLDSSYEQYF. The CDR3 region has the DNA TGTGCCAGCAGCTTGGACAGTAGTTACGAGCAGTACTTC.